This T cell receptor (beta chain) came from a study of shared clonotypes between healthy human individuals. As for the study in general: Per donor, three plates held CD4 naive cells, three held CD4 memory, two held CD8 naive and one held CD8 memory. Study-wide results and caveats: In general, naive subsets displayed greater estimated richness than memory subsets did. Sampling used blood alone; tissue repertoires probably differ.

Splitting the CD4+ cells yielded a CD45RA+ naive subset and a CD45RA-negative memory subset. The V gene's germline CDR1 is LNHDA and CDR2 SQIVND (reference sequence). CDR3 length equals 14 residues. Trimming shortened V by 6 bases and J by 7 bases, and 19 bases separated the two germline ends. Points on this clone: Antigen unknown.

Clones were read by immunoSEQ multiplex PCR, and TCRdb kept only the in-frame ones, dropping some. This table has about 2.4 million clones, around 90% appearing once. Sequencing used naive CD4+ T cells sorted from blood. Regarding subset: CD45RA+ positively selected. The rearrangement joins TRBV19 to TRBJ2-7; TRBD1 might be the D (7 bases). The TCR comes from a man younger than 35 in good health. CDR3 nucleotide sequence: TGTGCCAGTAGCCTCGACAGGGACTGGGGAGAGCAGTACTTC. It translates to CASSLDRDWGEQYF.